This is a list of T cell receptor beta chains from one sample in a study of cytotoxic CD8 clonotypes in ibrutinib-treated CLL. TCRdb's copy holds only in-frame clones and misses some; the assay was immunoSEQ multiplex PCR. The sample carries 150,000 or so clones, less than 85% recorded once. The sequences come from PBMCs, collected after 24 months of ibrutinib treatment. The receptors stem from a human donor with chronic lymphocytic leukemia. CDR3s include the opening cysteine and the closing phenylalanine or tryptophan. A D gene is named only where the DNA matches it firmly. Size is omitted from some rows. Given values are once, few, many or a class for expanded clones.

few | . | TRBJ1-2 | TRBV21-1 | CASSKGREGATPPNYGYTF | TGTGCCAGCAGCAAAGGTCGGGAGGGGGCTACCCCGCCGAACTATGGCTACACCTTC
. | . | TRBJ1-5 | TRBV6-6 | CASKGAVENQPQHF | TGTGCCAGCAAGGGAGCAGTCGAAAATCAGCCCCAGCATTTT
few | TRBD1 | TRBJ2-3 | TRBV7-2 | CATRQGVADTQYF | TGTGCCACCCGACAGGGAGTGGCAGATACGCAGTATTTT
. | . | TRBJ1-5 | TRBV5-8 | CASSDGRDLGQPQHF | TGTGCCAGCAGCGACGGACGGGACCTAGGGCAGCCCCAGCATTTT
. | . | TRBJ1-1 | TRBV30 | CAWSYFSVEAFF | TGTGCCTGGAGTTACTTTAGCGTCGAAGCTTTCTTT
. | . | TRBJ2-1 | TRBV28 | CASSTPRGRDEQFF | TGTGCCAGCAGCACGCCCCGTGGTAGGGATGAGCAGTTCTTC
. | TRBD1 | TRBJ2-7 | TRBV7-2 | CASSTGQRYEQYF | TGTGCCAGCAGCACGGGACAGCGGTACGAGCAGTACTTC
. | TRBD1 | TRBJ2-5 | TRBV19 | CASARTGGVGQETQYF | TGTGCCAGCGCGAGGACAGGGGGCGTTGGGCAAGAGACCCAGTACTTC
. | TRBD1 | TRBJ2-7 | TRBV19 | CASSIVYRGKGEQYF | TGTGCCAGTAGTATAGTGTACAGGGGGAAAGGCGAGCAGTACTTC
. | TRBD2 | TRBJ2-3 | TRBV15 | CATSRGSGGLGDTQYF | TGTGCCACCAGCAGAGGTAGCGGGGGGCTCGGAGATACGCAGTATTTT
. | . | TRBJ2-7 | TRBV7-2 | CASVERQSSLPYEQYF | TGTGCCAGCGTAGAAAGACAGTCCTCGTTACCCTACGAGCAGTACTTC
. | . | TRBJ2-7 | TRBV29-1 | CSVEGLLGSNYEQYF | TGCAGCGTTGAAGGCTTGCTGGGGTCCAACTACGAGCAGTACTTC
. | TRBD2 | TRBJ2-3 | TRBV7-6 | CASSPIAGGVNTQYF | TGTGCCAGCAGCCCAATAGCGGGAGGGGTTAATACGCAGTATTTT
once | . | TRBJ2-7 | TRBV27 | CASSRRQGSEQYF | TGTGCCAGCAGCCGCCGCCAGGGTAGCGAGCAGTACTTC
once | . | TRBJ1-2 | TRBV28 | CASRPLDTDYGYTF | TGTGCCAGCAGACCCCTTGACACCGACTATGGCTACACCTTC
. | . | TRBJ1-1 | TRBV18 | CASSPGVYTEAFF | TGTGCCAGCTCACCAGGGGTTTACACTGAAGCTTTCTTT
once | . | TRBJ2-2 | TRBV6-5 | CASSQWSGGELFF | TGTGCCAGCAGCCAGTGGAGTGGCGGGGAGCTGTTTTTT
. | . | TRBJ1-1 | TRBV30 | CAQRGNTEAFF | TGTGCTCAAAGGGGGAACACTGAAGCTTTCTTT
. | . | TRBJ1-3 | TRBV7-3 | CASSPPGSGNTIYF | TGTGCCAGCAGCCCCCCCGGGTCTGGAAACACCATATATTTT
. | . | TRBJ2-2 | TRBV9 | CASSVVGATGELFF | TGTGCCAGCAGCGTAGTAGGAGCAACCGGGGAGCTGTTTTTT
. | . | TRBJ1-4 | TRBV2 | CATGSGEFEKLFF | TGTGCCACCGGGTCAGGGGAGTTTGAAAAACTGTTTTTT
. | . | TRBJ2-2 | TRBV19 | CASRGPLTGELFF | TGTGCCAGTAGGGGCCCCCTGACCGGGGAGCTGTTTTTT
. | . | TRBJ2-7 | TRBV5-1 | CASSLVAGSYEQYF | TGCGCCAGCAGCTTGGTGGCCGGCTCCTACGAGCAGTACTTC
once | . | TRBJ2-7 | TRBV6-5 | CASSYHGAGKAYEQYF | TGTGCCAGCAGTTACCACGGGGCAGGAAAAGCCTACGAGCAGTACTTC
few | . | TRBJ2-1 | TRBV6-1 | CASRTPGIRNNEQFF | TGTGCCAGCAGGACTCCGGGGATTCGAAACAATGAGCAGTTCTTC
few | TRBD1 | TRBJ1-5 | TRBV27 | CASRFSRDRPNQPQHF | TGTGCCAGCAGATTTAGTAGGGACAGACCCAATCAGCCCCAGCATTTT
few | TRBD1 | TRBJ1-2 | TRBV19 | CASIRTGVDYGYTF | TGTGCCAGTATTCGGACAGGGGTAGACTATGGCTACACCTTC
once | TRBD1 | TRBJ2-6 | TRBV7-6 | CASSRTGRLTSGANVLTF | TGTGCCAGCAGCCGGACAGGAAGGCTTACCTCTGGGGCCAACGTCCTGACTTTC
. | TRBD1 | TRBJ2-5 | TRBV10-1 | CASSETGGGETQYF | TGCGCCAGCAGCGAGACAGGGGGGGGAGAGACCCAGTACTTC